The clone carrying this T cell receptor beta chain was detected ten times or more. The data were obtained in a study of T cells in Graves' hyperthyroidism and ophthalmopathy. Regions amplified from RNA transcripts were the TCR beta CDR3 regions. TCR CDR3 regions were first amplified by RT-PCR with HTBI primers. TCRdb called the multiplex PCR reads again in MiXCR, with one record for every CDR3 protein. There are 200,000 to 250,000 distinct CDR3 sequences in the sample; approximately 16% occur only once, and more than 50% lies in the top ten. Patients aged 18 to 65 with hyperthyroidism were newly diagnosed, with duration under 2 months. The germline V gene encodes CDR1 SGHTS and CDR2 YDEGEE. V was pared by 0 bases and J by 1 base, with 14 bases between. The CDR3 is made up of 17 amino acids.

The chain has TRBV5-8 and TRBJ1-5, with D maybe TRBD1 (5 bases). This receptor was obtained from a woman in her forties or fifties with Graves' hyperthyroidism. The source material was blood. CDR3 sequence (DNA): TGTGCCAGCAGCTTGGCCTGGGGGGGAAGAAGCAATCAGCCCCAGCATTTT. Its translation: CASSLAWGGRSNQPQHF.